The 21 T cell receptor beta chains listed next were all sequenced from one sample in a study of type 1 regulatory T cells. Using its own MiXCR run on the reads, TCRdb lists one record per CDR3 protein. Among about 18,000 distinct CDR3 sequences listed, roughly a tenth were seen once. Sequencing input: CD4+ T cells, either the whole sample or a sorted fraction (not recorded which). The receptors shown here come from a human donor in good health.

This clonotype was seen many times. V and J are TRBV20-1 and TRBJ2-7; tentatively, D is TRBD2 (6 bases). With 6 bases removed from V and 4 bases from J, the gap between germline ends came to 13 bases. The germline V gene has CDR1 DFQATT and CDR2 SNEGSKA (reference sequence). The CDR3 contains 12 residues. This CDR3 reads CSAPTRTYEQYF. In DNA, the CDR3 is TGCAGTGCCCCGACTAGAACGTACGAGCAGTACTTC.

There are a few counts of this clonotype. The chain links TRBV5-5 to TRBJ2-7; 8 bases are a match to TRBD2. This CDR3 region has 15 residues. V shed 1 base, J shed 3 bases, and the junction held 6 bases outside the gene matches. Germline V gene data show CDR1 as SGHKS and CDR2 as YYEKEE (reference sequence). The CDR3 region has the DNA TGTGCCAGCAGCTTGACGGTGAGCGGGAGCTACGAGCAGTACTTC. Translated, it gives CASSLTVSGSYEQYF.

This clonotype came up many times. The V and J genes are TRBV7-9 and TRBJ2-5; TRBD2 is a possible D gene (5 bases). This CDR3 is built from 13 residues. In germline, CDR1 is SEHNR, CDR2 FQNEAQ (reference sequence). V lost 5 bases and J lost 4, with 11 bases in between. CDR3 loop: CASSPGFRETQYF. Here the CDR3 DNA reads TGTGCCAGCAGCCCGGGATTTAGAGAGACCCAGTACTTC. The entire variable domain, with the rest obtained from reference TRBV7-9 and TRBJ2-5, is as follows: DTGVSQNPRHKITKRGQNVTFRCDPISEHNRLYWYRQTLGQGPEFLTYFQNEAQLEKSRLLSDRFSAERPKGSFSTLEIQRTEQGDSAMYLCASSPGFRETQYFGPGTRLLVL.

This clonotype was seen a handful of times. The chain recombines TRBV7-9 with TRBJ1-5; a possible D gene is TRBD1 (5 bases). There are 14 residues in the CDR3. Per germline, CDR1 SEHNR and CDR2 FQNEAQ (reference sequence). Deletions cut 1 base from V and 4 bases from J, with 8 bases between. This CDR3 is CASSLGGKNQPQHF. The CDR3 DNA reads TGTGCCAGCAGCTTAGGGGGGAAAAATCAGCCCCAGCATTTT. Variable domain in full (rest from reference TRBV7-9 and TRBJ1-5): DTGVSQNPRHKITKRGQNVTFRCDPISEHNRLYWYRQTLGQGPEFLTYFQNEAQLEKSRLLSDRFSAERPKGSFSTLEIQRTEQGDSAMYLCASSLGGKNQPQHFGDGTRLSIL.

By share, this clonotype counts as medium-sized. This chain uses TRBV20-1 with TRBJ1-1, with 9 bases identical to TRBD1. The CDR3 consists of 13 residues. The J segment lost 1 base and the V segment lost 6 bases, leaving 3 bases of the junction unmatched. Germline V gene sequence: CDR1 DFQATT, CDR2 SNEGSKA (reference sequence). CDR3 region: CSAEQGANTEAFF. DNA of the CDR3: TGCAGTGCGGAACAGGGGGCGAACACTGAAGCTTTCTTT.

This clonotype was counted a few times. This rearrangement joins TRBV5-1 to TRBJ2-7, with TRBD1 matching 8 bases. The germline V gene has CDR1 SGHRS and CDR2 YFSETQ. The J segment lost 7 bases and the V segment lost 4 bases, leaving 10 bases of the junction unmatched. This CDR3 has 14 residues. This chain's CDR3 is CASSLGQGQGEQYF. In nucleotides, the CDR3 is TGCGCCAGCAGCCTCGGACAGGGCCAGGGGGAGCAGTACTTC.

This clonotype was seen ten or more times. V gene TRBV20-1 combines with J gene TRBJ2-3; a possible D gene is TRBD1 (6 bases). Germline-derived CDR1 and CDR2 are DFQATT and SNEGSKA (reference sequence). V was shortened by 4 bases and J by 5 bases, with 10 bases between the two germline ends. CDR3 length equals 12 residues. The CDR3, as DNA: TGCAGTGCTAAGACAGGCGGAGATACGCAGTATTTT. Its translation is CSAKTGGDTQYF.

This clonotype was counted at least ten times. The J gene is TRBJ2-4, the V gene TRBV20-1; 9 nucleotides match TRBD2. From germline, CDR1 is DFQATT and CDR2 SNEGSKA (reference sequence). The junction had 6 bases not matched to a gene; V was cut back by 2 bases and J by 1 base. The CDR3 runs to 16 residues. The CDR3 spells CSARISGSRAKNIQYF. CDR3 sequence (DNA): TGCAGTGCTAGAATTAGCGGGAGCCGTGCCAAAAACATTCAGTACTTC.

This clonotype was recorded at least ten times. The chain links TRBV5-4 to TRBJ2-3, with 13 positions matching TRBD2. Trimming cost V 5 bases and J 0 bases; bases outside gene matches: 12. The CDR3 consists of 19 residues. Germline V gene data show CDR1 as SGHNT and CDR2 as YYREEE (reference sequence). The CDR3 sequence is CASSPGGLAGWGSTDTQYF. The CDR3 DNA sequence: TGTGCCAGCAGTCCGGGGGGACTAGCGGGATGGGGGAGCACAGATACGCAGTATTTT.

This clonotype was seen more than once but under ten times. The CDR3 protein is CASSLFSASGFDETQYF. The CDR3 DNA reads TGTGCCAGCAGCTTGTTCTCTGCTAGCGGTTTTGATGAGACCCAGTACTTC. This chain uses TRBV7-9 with TRBJ2-5, with 7 bases identical to TRBD2. Germline V gene sequence: CDR1 SEHNR, CDR2 FQNEAQ (reference sequence). The V and J ends lost 3 bases and 5 bases, in that order; junction bases with no gene match: 15. This CDR3 is built from 17 residues.

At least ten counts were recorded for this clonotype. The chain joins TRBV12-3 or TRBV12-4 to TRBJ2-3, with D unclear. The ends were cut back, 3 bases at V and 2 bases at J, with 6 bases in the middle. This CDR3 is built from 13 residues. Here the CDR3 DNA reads TGTGCCAGCAGTTTCGATCACACAGATACGCAGTATTTT. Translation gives CASSFDHTDTQYF.

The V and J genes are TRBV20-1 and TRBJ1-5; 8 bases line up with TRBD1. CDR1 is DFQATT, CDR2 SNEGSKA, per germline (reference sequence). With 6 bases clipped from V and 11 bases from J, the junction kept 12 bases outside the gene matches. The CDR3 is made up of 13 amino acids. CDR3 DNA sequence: TGCAGTGCCCCTGGGACAGGTAATCTGGCCCAGCATTTT. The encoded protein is CSAPGTGNLAQHF.

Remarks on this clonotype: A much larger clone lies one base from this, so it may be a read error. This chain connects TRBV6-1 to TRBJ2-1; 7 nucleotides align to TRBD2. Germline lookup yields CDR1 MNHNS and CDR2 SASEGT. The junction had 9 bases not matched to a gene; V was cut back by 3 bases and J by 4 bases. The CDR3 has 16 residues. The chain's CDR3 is CASSDVPKGLYNEQFF. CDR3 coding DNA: TGTGCCAGCAGTGACGTACCGAAGGGACTATACAATGAGCAGTTCTTC.

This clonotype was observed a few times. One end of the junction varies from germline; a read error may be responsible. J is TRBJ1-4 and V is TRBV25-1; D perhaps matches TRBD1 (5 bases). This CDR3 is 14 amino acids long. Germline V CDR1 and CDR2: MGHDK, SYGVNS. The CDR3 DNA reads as TGTGCCAGCAGTGAATGGGAGGGGAATGAAAAACCGTTTTTT. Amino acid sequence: CASSEWEGNEKPFF. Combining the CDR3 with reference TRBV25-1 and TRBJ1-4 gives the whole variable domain EADIYQTPRYLVIGTGKKITLECSQTMGHDKMYWYQQDPGMELHLIHYSYGVNSTEKGDLSSESTVSRIRTEHFPLTLESARPSHTSQYLCASSEWEGNEKPFFGSGTQLSVL.

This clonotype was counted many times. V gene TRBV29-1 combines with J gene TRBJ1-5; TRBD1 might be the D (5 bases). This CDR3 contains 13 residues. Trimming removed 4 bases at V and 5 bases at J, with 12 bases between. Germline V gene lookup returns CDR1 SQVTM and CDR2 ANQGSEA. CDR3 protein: CSVGQGGDQPQHF. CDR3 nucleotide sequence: TGCAGCGTTGGGCAGGGTGGGGATCAGCCCCAGCATTTT. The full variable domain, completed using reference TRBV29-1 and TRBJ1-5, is SAVISQKPSRDICQRGTSLTIQCQVDSQVTMMFWYRQQPGQSLTLIATANQGSEATYESGFVIDKFPISRPNLTFSTLTVSNMSPEDSSIYLCSVGQGGDQPQHFGDGTRLSIL.

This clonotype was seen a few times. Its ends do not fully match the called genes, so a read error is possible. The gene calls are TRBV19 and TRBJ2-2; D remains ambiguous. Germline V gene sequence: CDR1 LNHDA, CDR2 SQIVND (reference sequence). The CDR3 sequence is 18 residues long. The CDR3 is CASSIKGWWQENAGELFF. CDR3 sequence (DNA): TGTGCCAGTAGTATAAAAGGGTGGTGGCAGGAGAACGCCGGGGAGCTGTTTTTT.

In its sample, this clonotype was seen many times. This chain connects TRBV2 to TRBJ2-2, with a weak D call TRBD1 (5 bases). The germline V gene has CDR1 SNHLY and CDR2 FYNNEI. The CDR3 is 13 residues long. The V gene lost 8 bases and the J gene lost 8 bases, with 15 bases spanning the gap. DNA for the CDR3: TGTGCCAGCCTTGGACACCTTGAAGGGGAGCTGTTTTTT. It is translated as CASLGHLEGELFF.

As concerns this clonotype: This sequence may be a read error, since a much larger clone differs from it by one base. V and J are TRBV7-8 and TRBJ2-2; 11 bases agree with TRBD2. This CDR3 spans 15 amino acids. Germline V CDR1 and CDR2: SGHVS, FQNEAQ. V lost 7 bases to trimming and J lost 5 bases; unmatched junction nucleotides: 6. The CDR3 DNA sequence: TGTGCCAGCAACCCCCGGACTAGCGGGACCGGGGAGCTGTTTTTT. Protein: CASNPRTSGTGELFF.

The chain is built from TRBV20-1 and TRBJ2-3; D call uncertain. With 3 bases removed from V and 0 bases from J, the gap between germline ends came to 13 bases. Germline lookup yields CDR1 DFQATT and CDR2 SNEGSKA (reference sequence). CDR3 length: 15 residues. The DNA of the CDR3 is TGCAGTGCTAGCCTCGCGAGCAGGAGCACAGATACGCAGTATTTT. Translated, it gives CSASLASRSTDTQYF.

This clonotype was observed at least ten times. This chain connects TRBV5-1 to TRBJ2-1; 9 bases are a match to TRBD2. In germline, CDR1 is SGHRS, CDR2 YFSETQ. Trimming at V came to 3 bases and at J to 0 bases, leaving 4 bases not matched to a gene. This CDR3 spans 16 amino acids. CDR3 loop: CASSYSGSVSYNEQFF. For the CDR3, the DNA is TGCGCCAGCAGCTATAGCGGGAGCGTCTCCTACAATGAGCAGTTCTTC.

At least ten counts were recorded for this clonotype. The CDR3: CASSLQEGVTDTQYF. The CDR3 DNA follows: TGTGCCAGCAGCTTGCAGGAGGGGGTCACAGATACGCAGTATTTT. The rearrangement uses TRBV5-4 and TRBJ2-3; D may be TRBD1 or TRBD2 (6 bases each). With 1 base removed from V and 2 bases from J, the gap between germline ends came to 11 bases. CDR3 size: 15 residues. Germline lookup yields CDR1 SGHNT and CDR2 YYREEE (reference sequence).